These 20 T cell receptor beta chains were sequenced from one sample in a study of cytomegalovirus exposure and HLA in healthy donors. It was with 60 Vbeta and 13 Jbeta primers that the PCR ran. Profiled with immunoSEQ multiplex PCR; TCRdb holds only in-frame clones, not every one. The profile shows 100,000 to 150,000 clones, about 80% of them singletons. The sample taken for sequencing was PBMCs. These receptors all stem from a man between 35 and 55 years old in good health and CMV-seronegative.

The genes are TRBV29-1 and TRBJ2-7; D perhaps matches TRBD1 (6 bases). Trimming took off 6 bases at V and 2 bases at J, with 14 bases between the two ends. The CDR3 contains 13 residues. Germline V CDR1 and CDR2: SQVTM, ANQGSEA. This CDR3 is CSVEKDSAYEQYF. DNA of the CDR3: TGCAGCGTGGAAAAGGACAGCGCCTACGAGCAGTACTTC.

There are a few counts of this clone. The chain couples TRBV12-5 to TRBJ2-3, with D perhaps TRBD1 (6 bases). With 5 bases removed from V and 2 bases from J, the gap between germline ends came to 14 bases. Germline lookup yields CDR1 LGHNT and CDR2 FRNRAP. The CDR3 loop spans 15 amino acids. Here the CDR3 reads CASGATGTLTDTQYF. In DNA, the CDR3 is TGTGCTAGTGGTGCTACCGGGACACTCACAGATACGCAGTATTTT.

This chain's CDR3 is CASSLSAVDTGELFF. The CDR3 DNA reads TGTGCCAGCAGCTTATCGGCGGTGGACACCGGGGAGCTGTTTTTT. The gene calls are TRBV7-6 and TRBJ2-2; unclear D gene. This CDR3 has 15 residues. Trimming took 2 bases from V and 3 from J, leaving 10 bases between them. CDR1 and CDR2 (germline): SGHVS, FNYEAQ.

V gene TRBV27 combines with J gene TRBJ1-3, with a tentative D call TRBD1 (5 bases). Germline values: CDR1 MNHEY, CDR2 SMNVEV (reference sequence). CDR3 size: 15 residues. Trimming shortened V by 1 base and J by 2 bases, and 9 bases separated the two germline ends. CDR3 sequence (DNA): TGTGCCAGCAGTTTATTGTGGGGGGCTGGAAACACCATATATTTT. Its protein product is CASSLLWGAGNTIYF.

This clone was observed a single time. The chain is built from TRBV7-2 and TRBJ1-6; 8 bases align to TRBD1. Germline V gene sequence: CDR1 SGHTA, CDR2 FQGNSA. Losses at the gene ends were 3 bases for V and 9 bases for J; bases not matched to a gene: 7. The CDR3 sequence is 15 residues long. This chain's CDR3 is CASSFARGPGSPLHF. In DNA, the CDR3 is TGTGCCAGCAGCTTCGCCAGGGGGCCTGGTTCACCCCTCCACTTT.

The V gene is TRBV29-1, the J gene TRBJ2-3; 8 bases map to TRBD2. CDR1 SQVTM and CDR2 ANQGSEA come from the germline V gene. The CDR3 totals 16 residues. The CDR3 here is CSLWGGRGVLGDTQYF. CDR3 sequence (DNA): TGCAGTCTGTGGGGGGGGCGGGGGGTCCTCGGAGATACGCAGTATTTT.

This clone was detected only a few times. DNA for the CDR3: TGTGCCAGCAGTTTATCCGGCACAGATACGCAGTATTTT. Translating gives CASSLSGTDTQYF. The chain combines TRBV27 with TRBJ2-3, with no clear D. CDR1 MNHEY and CDR2 SMNVEV come from the germline V gene (reference sequence). The CDR3 runs to 13 residues. V was pared by 0 bases and J by 1 base, with 2 bases between.

The gene calls are TRBV2 and TRBJ2-7, with 11 bases fitting TRBD1. With V trimmed by 5 bases and J by 6 bases, 6 bases remained unmatched. Germline-derived CDR1 and CDR2 are SNHLY and FYNNEI. This CDR3 has 14 residues. The CDR3 sequence: CASSPRTGGGEQYF. CDR3 DNA sequence: TGTGCCAGCAGTCCCCGGACAGGGGGCGGCGAGCAGTACTTC.

This chain uses TRBV5-1 with TRBJ1-1; no definite D call. With 5 bases removed from V and 3 bases from J, the gap between germline ends came to 8 bases. CDR1 SGHRS and CDR2 YFSETQ come from the germline V gene. This CDR3 contains 12 residues. The CDR3 coding sequence is TGCGCCAGCAGTCTCGGGGACACTGAAGCTTTCTTT. Translation gives CASSLGDTEAFF.

This sequence joins TRBV27 and TRBJ1-5, with a tentative D call TRBD1 (5 bases). Trimming pared 1 base from V and 2 bases from J, leaving 9 bases between. The CDR3 totals 15 residues. Germline values: CDR1 MNHEY, CDR2 SMNVEV (reference sequence). The DNA of the CDR3 is TGTGCCAGCAGTTTATGGGGGGGTGGCAATCAGCCCCAGCATTTT. This encodes CASSLWGGGNQPQHF.

The chain employs TRBV29-1 and TRBJ2-1; tentative D call: TRBD2 (7 bases). CDR1 and CDR2 (germline): SQVTM, ANQGSEA. V dropped 1 base and J dropped 5 bases, with 21 bases sitting between them. CDR3 size: 17 residues. The CDR3 DNA reads TGCAGCGTTGAAGTGGGTCTGGGGGGGGCAAAAAACAATGAGCAGTTCTTC. Translated, it gives CSVEVGLGGAKNNEQFF.

With regard to this clone: The sample contains more than one DNA sequence encoding this CDR3. The V gene is TRBV7-9, the J gene TRBJ1-5, with TRBD1 matching over 12 bases. From germline, CDR1 is SEHNR and CDR2 FQNEAQ (reference sequence). J gave up 6 bases and V 0 bases, and 0 bases lay outside the gene matches. This CDR3 has 15 residues. In nucleotides, the CDR3 is TGTGCCAGCAGCTTAGCGGGACAGGGGGCTCAGCCCCAGCATTTT. This gives the protein CASSLAGQGAQPQHF.

The chain employs TRBV7-2 and TRBJ2-7, with D tentatively TRBD2 (6 bases). The length of the CDR3 is 16 residues. Between the trimmed V and J ends, which lost 1 base and 2 bases, there was a span of 15 bases. Germline CDR1 reads SGHTA; CDR2 reads FQGNSA. CDR3 in DNA: TGTGCCAGCAGCTTAGGTGGGGGGTCTATTCCCTACGAGCAGTACTTC. Translated: CASSLGGGSIPYEQYF.

The rearrangement links TRBV7-2 to TRBJ2-3, with TRBD2 identical over 12 bases. The CDR3 is 15 amino acids. Germline V lookup: CDR1 SGHTA, CDR2 FQGNSA. V lost 8 bases, J lost 9 bases, and 12 bases stayed unmatched. The CDR3 sequence: CASLVSSGRGGTQYF. DNA of the CDR3: TGTGCCAGCCTCGTCTCTAGCGGGAGGGGGGGGACGCAGTATTTT.

CDR3 coding DNA: TGTGCCAGCAGGCTAACGGGGAATTCAGATACGCAGTATTTT. Its protein product is CASRLTGNSDTQYF. The chain joins TRBV27 to TRBJ2-3, with D possibly TRBD2 on 5 matching bases. The CDR3 runs 14 residues. CDR1 and CDR2 from the germline V gene are MNHEY and SMNVEV (reference sequence). The V end lost 6 bases, the J end lost 4 bases, and 14 bases lay between the germline ends.

The chain combines TRBV5-1 with TRBJ2-2; 10 nucleotides align to TRBD1. The ends lost 4 bases at V and 13 bases at J; junction bases unmatched: 13. This CDR3 has 15 amino acids. Germline CDR1 reads SGHRS; CDR2 reads YFSETQ. CDR3 DNA: TGCGCCAGCAGCGAAGAGGGACAGGGGCGTTCGGGGCTGTTTTTT. Translated, it gives CASSEEGQGRSGLFF.

The rearrangement joins TRBV27 to TRBJ2-5; D ambiguous. Trimming removed 5 bases from V and 1 base from J, with 11 bases in between. The CDR3 consists of 14 residues. CDR1 MNHEY and CDR2 SMNVEV come from the germline V gene (reference sequence). This CDR3 is CASSTTRGQETQYF. The DNA of the CDR3 is TGTGCCAGCAGTACGACGCGAGGCCAAGAGACCCAGTACTTC.

The V call is TRBV6-5, the J call TRBJ1-6, with TRBD1 matching over 8 bases. V shed 2 bases, J shed 8 bases, and the junction held 5 bases outside the gene matches. This CDR3 is 15 amino acids long. Per the germline V gene, CDR1 is MNHEY and CDR2 is SVGAGI. CDR3 sequence: CASSYGGTGYSPLHF. The CDR3 coding sequence is TGTGCCAGCAGTTACGGCGGGACAGGTTATTCACCCCTCCACTTT.

This chain uses TRBV6-5 with TRBJ2-7; D is perhaps TRBD1 (5 bases). V lost 5 bases and J 9 bases, leaving 17 bases between the germline ends. CDR3 length equals 13 residues. Looked up from germline, CDR1 is MNHEY and CDR2 is SVGAGI. The CDR3 loop reads CASSQPGLQVQYF. The DNA for the CDR3 is TGTGCCAGCAGTCAGCCGGGTCTACAGGTGCAGTACTTC.

This chain connects TRBV6-1 to TRBJ2-1; 9 nucleotides line up with TRBD1. The CDR3 sequence is 15 residues long. Trimming at V came to 8 bases and at J to 7 bases, leaving 12 bases not matched to a gene. Per germline, CDR1 MNHNS and CDR2 SASEGT. CDR3 bases: TGTGCCAGCGCAAGACAGGGGGTGAATTCGAATGAGCAGTTCTTC. It translates to CASARQGVNSNEQFF.